Below, 19 T cell receptor beta chains from the same sample are listed, as sequenced in a study of cytomegalovirus exposure and HLA in healthy donors. 13 Jbeta primers and 60 Vbeta primers were used for the PCR. This table comes from immunoSEQ multiplex PCR, and its TCRdb copy is limited to in-frame clones, with some not included. The top ten clones hold about 1.5% of a sample with under 150,000 clones, around 85% of them seen once. The sample was PBMCs. These receptors were taken from a boy aged 5-17 years in good health and CMV-seronegative.

On this clone: The junction departs from germline at one end; a sequencing error may be responsible. The chain couples TRBV5-6 to TRBJ1-2, with TRBD1 matching over 7 bases. The CDR3 length is 14 residues. The germline V gene has CDR1 SGHDT and CDR2 YYEEEE. CDR3 protein: CASSTDRVVFGHTF. The CDR3, as DNA: TGTGCCAGCAGTACAGACAGGGTGGTCTTTGGCCACACCTTC. Looking up the rest from reference TRBV5-6 and TRBJ1-2 gives the full variable domain: DAGVTQSPTHLIKTRGQQVTLRCSPKSGHDTVSWYQQALGQGPQFIFQYYEEEERQRGNFPDRFSGHQFPNYSSELNVNALLLGDSALYLCASSTDRVVFGHTFGSGTRLTVV.

The chain links TRBV15 to TRBJ2-1; TRBD2 is a possible D gene (6 bases). CDR1 is LNHNV and CDR2 is YYDKDF in the germline V gene (reference sequence). The CDR3 is 16 residues long. V was trimmed by 3 bases and J by 7 bases, leaving 19 bases between them. The CDR3 DNA sequence: TGTGCCACCAGCAGTCCAAGGGGACTGGGGAGGAATGAGCAGTTCTTC. Translation: CATSSPRGLGRNEQFF.

This chain joins TRBV20-1 and TRBJ2-3; the D gene is possibly TRBD2 (5 bases). The CDR3 runs 11 residues. V lost 5 bases to trimming and J lost 8 bases, with 11 bases between them. The germline gives CDR1 DFQATT, CDR2 SNEGSKA (reference sequence). CDR3 coding DNA: TGCAGTGCTTCTACAGAGGGTACGCAGTATTTT. It codes for CSASTEGTQYF.

This clone came up a few times. J is TRBJ2-2 and V is TRBV7-4; 7 nucleotides line up with TRBD1. This CDR3 has 16 amino acids. Trimming took 4 bases from V and 0 from J; bases not matched to a gene: 5. Germline V gene lookup returns CDR1 SGHVT and CDR2 SQSDAQ. The DNA of the CDR3 is TGTGCCAGCAGCTCCCCCGGGACAGCGAACACCGGGGAGCTGTTTTTT. The encoded protein is CASSSPGTANTGELFF.

The sample holds one count of this clone. This chain links TRBV9 with TRBJ2-1; 11 bases fit TRBD2. This CDR3 is built from 17 residues. CDR1 and CDR2 from the germline V gene are SGDLS and YYNGEE. The ends lost 3 bases at V and 7 bases at J; junction bases unmatched: 12. The CDR3 DNA follows: TGTGCCAGCAGCGGTAGGACGATAGCGGGGGGGCGGAATGAGCAGTTCTTC. This sequence encodes CASSGRTIAGGRNEQFF.

J is TRBJ2-5 and V is TRBV14; 7 bases match TRBD1. CDR3 length: 16 amino acids. CDR1 SGHDN and CDR2 FVKESK come from the germline V gene. The ends lost 1 base at V and 0 bases at J; junction bases unmatched: 5. CDR3 residues: CASSQGDREYQETQYF. The CDR3 bases are TGTGCCAGCAGCCAAGGGGACAGAGAGTACCAAGAGACCCAGTACTTC.

The chain links TRBV9 to TRBJ2-2, with a possible D match to TRBD2 (5 bases). The CDR3 sequence is 16 residues long. Deletions cut 0 bases from V and 2 bases from J, with 11 bases between. In germline, CDR1 is SGDLS, CDR2 YYNGEE. The CDR3 DNA reads TGTGCCAGCAGCGTAGGGACGGGATTTAACACCGGGGAGCTGTTTTTT. It specifies CASSVGTGFNTGELFF.

Remarks on this clone: Relative to the germline gene, one junction end is altered; a read error may explain this. Distinct nucleotide sequences in the sample also encode this CDR3. The rearrangement uses TRBV27 and TRBJ1-1; no definite D call. Germline V gene lookup returns CDR1 MNHEY and CDR2 SMNVEV (reference sequence). The CDR3 extends over 15 amino acids. CDR3 nucleotide sequence: TGTGCCAGCAGTTTATTCCACAGCCTGAACACTGAGGCTTTCTTT. This sequence encodes CASSLFHSLNTEAFF.

The V gene is TRBV6-4, the J gene TRBJ1-1; D uncertain. The germline V and J ends were trimmed by 5 bases and 2 bases, with 15 bases remaining between them. The CDR3 has 15 amino acids. Germline V gene data show CDR1 as MRHNA and CDR2 as SNTAGT. The CDR3 reads CASSIAPGLNTEAFF. In nucleotides, the CDR3 is TGTGCCAGCAGTATCGCTCCTGGGCTAAACACTGAAGCTTTCTTT.

The chain joins TRBV5-1 to TRBJ2-5; the match to TRBD2 covers 13 bases. The V and J ends lost 0 bases and 5 bases, in that order; junction bases with no gene match: 10. From germline, CDR1 is SGHRS and CDR2 YFSETQ. The CDR3 has 18 amino acids. The CDR3 protein is CASSLGYSLLAGGETQYF. CDR3 in DNA: TGCGCCAGCAGCTTGGGTTACTCTCTACTAGCGGGAGGGGAGACCCAGTACTTC.

The chain combines TRBV11-2 with TRBJ2-5; 15 bases are shared with TRBD2. The CDR3 loop spans 19 amino acids. V lost 3 bases to trimming and J lost 0 bases; unmatched junction nucleotides: 8. Germline V lookup: CDR1 SGHAT, CDR2 FQNNGV. The DNA for the CDR3 is TGTGCCAGCAGCTTCGTTCGGGGGACTAGCGGGGGGAACCAAGAGACCCAGTACTTC. Translation gives CASSFVRGTSGGNQETQYF.

The chain is built from TRBV5-1 and TRBJ2-3; 15 bases map to TRBD2. V gave up 4 bases and J gave up 2 bases; unmatched junction bases: 11. This CDR3 has 19 residues. Germline V gene lookup returns CDR1 SGHRS and CDR2 YFSETQ. The CDR3 bases are TGCGCCAGCAGCCCCGAGGGACTAGCGGGGGGCCGACCCACAGATACGCAGTATTTT. Protein product: CASSPEGLAGGRPTDTQYF. Based on the CDR3 plus reference TRBV5-1 and TRBJ2-3, the full variable domain is KAGVTQTPRYLIKTRGQQVTLSCSPISGHRSVSWYQQTPGQGLQFLFEYFSETQRNKGNFPGRFSGRQFSNSRSEMNVSTLELGDSALYLCASSPEGLAGGRPTDTQYFGPGTRLTVL.

For the CDR3, the DNA is TGTGCCAGCTCACCAGGTCGCCTAGCGGGTGAAGAGACCCAGTACTTC. It specifies CASSPGRLAGEETQYF. The V call is TRBV18, the J call TRBJ2-5; 8 bases fit TRBD2. The V gene's germline CDR1 is KGHSH and CDR2 LQKENI. After removal of 2 bases from V and 3 bases from J, the junction contained 8 bases not matched to a gene. This CDR3 has 16 residues.

CDR3 bases: TGTGCCAGTAGTATTTCGGGTAGTAAGAACGAGCAGTACTTC. Amino acid sequence: CASSISGSKNEQYF. This rearrangement joins TRBV19 to TRBJ2-7; D is ambiguous. The V end was cut by 3 bases, the J end by 5 bases, with 14 bases between. The CDR3 consists of 14 residues. Germline CDR1 LNHDA, CDR2 SQIVND (reference sequence).

The chain joins TRBV27 to TRBJ1-5; TRBD1 aligns across 10 bases. CDR1 and CDR2 from the germline V gene are MNHEY and SMNVEV (reference sequence). J lost 0 bases, V lost 3 bases, and 14 bases had no gene match. The CDR3 has 20 residues. CDR3 nucleotides: TGTGCCAGCAGTTTGGGACCGGGACAGGGGAGACCTAGTAGCAATCAGCCCCAGCATTTT. Its translation is CASSLGPGQGRPSSNQPQHF.

The chain recombines TRBV19 with TRBJ2-7, with 8 bases identical to TRBD1. This CDR3 has 14 amino acids. V was pared by 4 bases and J by 6 bases, with 8 bases of the junction left unmatched. The germline gives CDR1 LNHDA, CDR2 SQIVND (reference sequence). CDR3 in amino acids: CASSTTGAPGEQYF. DNA for the CDR3: TGTGCCAGTAGTACGACAGGGGCCCCTGGCGAGCAGTACTTC.

V usage is TRBV10-3 and J usage is TRBJ2-7; D may be TRBD1 (5 bases). The CDR3 length is 17 residues. Germline-derived CDR1 and CDR2 are ENHRY and SYGVKD. Trimming removed 4 bases at V and 0 bases at J, with 19 bases between. The CDR3 region is CAISARAPTTPSYEQYF. In nucleotides, the CDR3 is TGTGCCATCAGTGCCAGGGCTCCCACCACACCCTCCTACGAGCAGTACTTC.

This clone was recorded a few times. The V call is TRBV4-3, the J call TRBJ1-1, with D perhaps TRBD1 (6 bases). The germline CDR1 and CDR2 sequences are LGHNA and YSLEER. The V and J ends lost 2 bases and 4 bases respectively, with 14 bases between them. CDR3 length: 15 amino acids. This CDR3 reads CASSQSQGRITEAFF. Written as DNA, the CDR3 is TGCGCCAGCAGCCAATCGCAGGGGAGAATCACTGAAGCTTTCTTT.

CDR3 loop: CATMGGSPANEQFF. CDR3 coding DNA: TGTGCCACCATGGGGGGGAGCCCAGCTAATGAGCAGTTCTTC. The rearrangement joins TRBV15 to TRBJ2-1, with 7 nucleotides matching TRBD2. This CDR3 is built from 14 residues. With V trimmed by 7 bases and J by 7 bases, 10 bases remained unmatched. Germline CDR1 and CDR2: LNHNV and YYDKDF (reference sequence). The full variable domain, its missing parts supplied by reference TRBV15 and TRBJ2-1, is DAMVIQNPRYQVTQFGKPVTLSCSQTLNHNVMYWYQQKSSQAPKLLFHYYDKDFNNEADTPDNFQSRRPNTSFCFLDIRSPGLGDTAMYLCATMGGSPANEQFFGPGTRLTVL.